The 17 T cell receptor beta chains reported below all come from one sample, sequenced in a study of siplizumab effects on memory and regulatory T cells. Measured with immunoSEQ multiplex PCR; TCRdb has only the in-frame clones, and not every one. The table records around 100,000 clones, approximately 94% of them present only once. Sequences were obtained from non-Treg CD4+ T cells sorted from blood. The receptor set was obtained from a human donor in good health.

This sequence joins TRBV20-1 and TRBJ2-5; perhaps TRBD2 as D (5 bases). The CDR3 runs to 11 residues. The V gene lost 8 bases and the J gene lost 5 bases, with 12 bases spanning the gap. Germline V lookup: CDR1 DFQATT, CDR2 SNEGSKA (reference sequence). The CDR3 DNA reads TGCAGTAAGACACTAGGGGAGACCCAGTACTTC. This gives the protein CSKTLGETQYF.

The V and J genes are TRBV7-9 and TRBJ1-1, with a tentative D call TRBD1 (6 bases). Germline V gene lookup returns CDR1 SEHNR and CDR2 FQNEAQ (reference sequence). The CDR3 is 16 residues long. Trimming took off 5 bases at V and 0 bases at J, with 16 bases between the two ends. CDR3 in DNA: TGTGCCAGCAGCCCCTGGGGGCAGTCCATGAACACTGAAGCTTTCTTT. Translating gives CASSPWGQSMNTEAFF.

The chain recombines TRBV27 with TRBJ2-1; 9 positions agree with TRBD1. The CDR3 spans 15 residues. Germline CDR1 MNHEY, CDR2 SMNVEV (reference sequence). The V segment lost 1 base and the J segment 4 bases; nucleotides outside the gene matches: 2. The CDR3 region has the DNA TGTGCCAGCAGTTTATGGGACAGGGCTTACAATGAGCAGTTCTTC. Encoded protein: CASSLWDRAYNEQFF.

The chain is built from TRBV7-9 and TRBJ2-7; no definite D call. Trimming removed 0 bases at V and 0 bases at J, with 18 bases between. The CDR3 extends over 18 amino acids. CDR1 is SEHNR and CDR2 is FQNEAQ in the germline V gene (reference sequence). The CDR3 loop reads CASSLAALGQVRSYEQYF. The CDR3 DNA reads TGTGCCAGCAGCTTAGCGGCTTTAGGGCAGGTCCGCTCCTACGAGCAGTACTTC. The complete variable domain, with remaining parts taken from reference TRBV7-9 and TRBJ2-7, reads DTGVSQNPRHKITKRGQNVTFRCDPISEHNRLYWYRQTLGQGPEFLTYFQNEAQLEKSRLLSDRFSAERPKGSFSTLEIQRTEQGDSAMYLCASSLAALGQVRSYEQYFGPGTRLTVT.

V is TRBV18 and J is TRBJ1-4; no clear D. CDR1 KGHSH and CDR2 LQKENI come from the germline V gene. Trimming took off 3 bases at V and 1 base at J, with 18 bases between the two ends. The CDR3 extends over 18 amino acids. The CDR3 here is CASSPEIPRRQTNEKLFF. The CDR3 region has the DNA TGTGCCAGCTCACCTGAAATTCCTCGCCGACAAACTAATGAAAAACTGTTTTTT.

The CDR3 DNA is TGTGCCTGGAGTGTATTCCGTCTACAGGGGGCAACCCCTGGGGCCAACGTCCTGACTTTC. Translating gives CAWSVFRLQGATPGANVLTF. This sequence joins TRBV30 and TRBJ2-6, with 9 bases lining up with TRBD1. Germline CDR1 GTSNPN, CDR2 SVGIG (reference sequence). The V gene end was trimmed by 0 bases and the J gene end by 2 bases; junction bases not matched to a gene: 14. This CDR3 comprises 20 residues. Drawing the rest from reference TRBV30 and TRBJ2-6, the complete variable domain is SQTIHQWPATLVQPVGSPLSLECTVEGTSNPNLYWYRQAAGRGLQLLFYSVGIGQISSEVPQNLSASRPQDRQFILSSKKLLLSDSGFYLCAWSVFRLQGATPGANVLTFGAGSRLTVL.

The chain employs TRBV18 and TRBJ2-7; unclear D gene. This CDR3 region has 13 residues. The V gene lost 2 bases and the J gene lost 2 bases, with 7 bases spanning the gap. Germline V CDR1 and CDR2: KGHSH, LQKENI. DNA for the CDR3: TGTGCCAGCTCACCATACAGTACCTACGAGCAGTACTTC. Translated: CASSPYSTYEQYF.

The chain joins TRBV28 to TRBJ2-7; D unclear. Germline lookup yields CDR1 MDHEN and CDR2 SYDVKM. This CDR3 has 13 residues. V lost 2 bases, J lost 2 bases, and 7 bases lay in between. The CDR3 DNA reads TGTGCCAGCAGTTTAGTCCGGCCCTACGAGCAGTACTTC. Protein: CASSLVRPYEQYF.

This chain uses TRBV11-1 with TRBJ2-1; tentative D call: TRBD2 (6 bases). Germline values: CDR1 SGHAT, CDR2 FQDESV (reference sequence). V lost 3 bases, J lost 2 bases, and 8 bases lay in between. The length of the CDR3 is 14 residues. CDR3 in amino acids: CASSLGGTYNEQFF. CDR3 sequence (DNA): TGTGCCAGCAGCTTGGGCGGGACCTACAATGAGCAGTTCTTC.

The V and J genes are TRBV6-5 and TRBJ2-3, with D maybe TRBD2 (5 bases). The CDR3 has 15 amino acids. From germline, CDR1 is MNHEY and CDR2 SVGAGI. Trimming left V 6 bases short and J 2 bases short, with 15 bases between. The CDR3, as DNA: TGTGCCAGCAGCCTTTACGGGGTAGACACAGATACGCAGTATTTT. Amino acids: CASSLYGVDTDTQYF.

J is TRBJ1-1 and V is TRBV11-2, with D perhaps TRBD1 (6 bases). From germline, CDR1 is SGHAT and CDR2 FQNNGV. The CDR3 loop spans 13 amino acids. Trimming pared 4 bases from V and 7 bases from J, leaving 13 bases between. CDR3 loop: CASSSWDIREAFF. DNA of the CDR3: TGTGCCAGCAGCTCCTGGGACATCCGTGAAGCTTTCTTT.

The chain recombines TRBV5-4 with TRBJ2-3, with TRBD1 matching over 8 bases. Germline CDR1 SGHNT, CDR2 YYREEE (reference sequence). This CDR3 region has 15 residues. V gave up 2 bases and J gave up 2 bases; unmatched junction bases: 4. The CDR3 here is CASSFLDRDTDTQYF. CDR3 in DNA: TGTGCCAGCAGCTTCTTGGACAGGGACACAGATACGCAGTATTTT.

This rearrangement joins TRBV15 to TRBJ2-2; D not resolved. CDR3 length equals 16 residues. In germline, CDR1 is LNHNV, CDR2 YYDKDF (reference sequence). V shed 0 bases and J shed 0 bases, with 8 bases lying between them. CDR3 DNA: TGTGCCACCAGCAGAGACGGCAGATCGAACACCGGGGAGCTGTTTTTT. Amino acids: CATSRDGRSNTGELFF.

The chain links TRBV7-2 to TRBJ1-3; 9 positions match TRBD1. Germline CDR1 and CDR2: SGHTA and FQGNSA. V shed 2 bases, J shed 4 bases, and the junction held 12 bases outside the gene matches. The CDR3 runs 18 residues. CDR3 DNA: TGTGCCAGCAGCTTATTGATAGGACAGGGGTCTTCCGGAAACACCATATATTTT. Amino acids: CASSLLIGQGSSGNTIYF. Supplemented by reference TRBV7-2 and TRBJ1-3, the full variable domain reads GAGVSQSPSNKVTEKGKDVELRCDPISGHTALYWYRQSLGQGLEFLIYFQGNSAPDKSGLPSDRFSAERTGGSVSTLTIQRTQQEDSAVYLCASSLLIGQGSSGNTIYFGEGSWLTVV.

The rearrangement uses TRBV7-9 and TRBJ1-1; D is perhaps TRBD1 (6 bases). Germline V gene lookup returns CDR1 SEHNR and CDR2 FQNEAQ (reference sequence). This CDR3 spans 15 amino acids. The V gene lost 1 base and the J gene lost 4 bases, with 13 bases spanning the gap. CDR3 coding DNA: TGTGCCAGCAGCTTAGGTACCAGGGGAGGCACTGAAGCTTTCTTT. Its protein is CASSLGTRGGTEAFF.

The CDR3 loop reads CASSQDLRTSGRTDTQYF. The CDR3, as DNA: TGTGCCAGCAGCCAAGACCTTCGGACTAGCGGGCGTACAGATACGCAGTATTTT. This chain uses TRBV4-2 with TRBJ2-3, with 11 bases that match TRBD2. CDR3 length: 18 residues. Germline-derived CDR1 and CDR2 are LGHNA and YNFKEQ. Trimming took 0 bases from V and 3 from J; bases not matched to a gene: 8.

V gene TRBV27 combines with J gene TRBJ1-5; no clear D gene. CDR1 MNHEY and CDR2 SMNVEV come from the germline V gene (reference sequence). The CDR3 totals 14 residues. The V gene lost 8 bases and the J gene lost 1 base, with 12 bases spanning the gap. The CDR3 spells CASGMWESNQPQHF. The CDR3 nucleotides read TGTGCCAGCGGGATGTGGGAAAGCAATCAGCCCCAGCATTTT.